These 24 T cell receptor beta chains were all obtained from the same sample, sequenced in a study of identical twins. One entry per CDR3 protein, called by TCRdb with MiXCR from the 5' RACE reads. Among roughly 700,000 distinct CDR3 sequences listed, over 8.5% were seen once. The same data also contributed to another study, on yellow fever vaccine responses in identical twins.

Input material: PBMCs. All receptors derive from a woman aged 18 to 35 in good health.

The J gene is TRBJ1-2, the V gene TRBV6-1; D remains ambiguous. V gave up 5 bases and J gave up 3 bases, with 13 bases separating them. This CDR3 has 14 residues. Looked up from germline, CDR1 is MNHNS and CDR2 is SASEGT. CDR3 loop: CASSPVGWDYGYTF. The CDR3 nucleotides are TGTGCCAGCAGTCCCGTAGGATGGGACTATGGCTACACCTTC.

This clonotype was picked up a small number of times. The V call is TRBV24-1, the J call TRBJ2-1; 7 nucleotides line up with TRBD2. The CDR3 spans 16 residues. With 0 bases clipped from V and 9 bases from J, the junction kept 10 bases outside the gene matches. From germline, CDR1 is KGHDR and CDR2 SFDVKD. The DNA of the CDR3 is TGTGCCACCAGTGATTTGCAAGGCGGGAGTTCTCCTGAGCAGTTCTTC. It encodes CATSDLQGGSSPEQFF.

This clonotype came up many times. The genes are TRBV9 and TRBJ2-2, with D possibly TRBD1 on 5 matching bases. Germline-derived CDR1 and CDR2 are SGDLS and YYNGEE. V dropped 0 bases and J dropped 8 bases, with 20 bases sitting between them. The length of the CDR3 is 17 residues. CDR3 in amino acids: CASSVALQGRRPGELFF. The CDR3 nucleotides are TGTGCCAGCAGCGTAGCTCTCCAGGGAAGAAGGCCTGGGGAGCTGTTTTTT.

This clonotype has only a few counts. The CDR3 here is CASRLHGGLNNEQFF. CDR3 coding DNA: TGTGCCAGCAGGTTACACGGGGGACTCAACAATGAGCAGTTCTTC. This chain links TRBV7-9 with TRBJ2-1, with D perhaps matching TRBD2 (6 bases). V was shortened by 6 bases and J by 5 bases, with 17 bases between the two germline ends. The CDR3 is made up of 15 amino acids. Germline V gene lookup returns CDR1 SEHNR and CDR2 FQNEAQ (reference sequence). The full variable domain, with the rest looked up from reference TRBV7-9 and TRBJ2-1, is DTGVSQNPRHKITKRGQNVTFRCDPISEHNRLYWYRQTLGQGPEFLTYFQNEAQLEKSRLLSDRFSAERPKGSFSTLEIQRTEQGDSAMYLCASRLHGGLNNEQFFGPGTRLTVL.

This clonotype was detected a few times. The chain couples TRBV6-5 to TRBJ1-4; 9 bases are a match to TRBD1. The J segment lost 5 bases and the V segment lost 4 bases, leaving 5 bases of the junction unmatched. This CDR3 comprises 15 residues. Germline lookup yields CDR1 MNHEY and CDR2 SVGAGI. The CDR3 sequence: CASSLGQGANEKLFF. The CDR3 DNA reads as TGTGCCAGCAGTTTGGGACAGGGTGCAAATGAAAAACTGTTTTTT.

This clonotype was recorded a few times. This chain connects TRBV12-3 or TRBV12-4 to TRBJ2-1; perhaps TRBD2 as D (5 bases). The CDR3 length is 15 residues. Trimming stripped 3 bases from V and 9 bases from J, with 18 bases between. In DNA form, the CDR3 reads TGTGCCAGCAGTTTTGTTGAAACACTAGTGAGTGAGCAGTTCTTC. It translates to CASSFVETLVSEQFF.

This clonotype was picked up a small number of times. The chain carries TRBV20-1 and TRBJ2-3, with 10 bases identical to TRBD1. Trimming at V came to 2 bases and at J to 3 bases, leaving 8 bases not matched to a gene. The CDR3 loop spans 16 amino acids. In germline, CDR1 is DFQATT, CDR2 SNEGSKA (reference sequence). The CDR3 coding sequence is TGCAGTGCTAGACCGGCGAGACAGGGGGCGACAGATACGCAGTATTTT. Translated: CSARPARQGATDTQYF.

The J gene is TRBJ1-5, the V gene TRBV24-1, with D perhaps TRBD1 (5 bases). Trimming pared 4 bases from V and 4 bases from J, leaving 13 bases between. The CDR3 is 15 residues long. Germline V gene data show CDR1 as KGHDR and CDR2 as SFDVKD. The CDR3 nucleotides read TGTGCCACCAGTGACTCCGACAGACCTAATCAGCCCCAGCATTTT. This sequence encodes CATSDSDRPNQPQHF.

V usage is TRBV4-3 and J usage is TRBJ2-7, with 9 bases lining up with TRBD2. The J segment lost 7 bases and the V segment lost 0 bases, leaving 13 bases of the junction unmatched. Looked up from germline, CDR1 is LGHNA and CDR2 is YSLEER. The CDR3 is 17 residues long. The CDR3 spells CASSQDSVAGVFSEQYF. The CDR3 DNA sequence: TGCGCCAGCAGCCAAGATTCGGTAGCGGGAGTGTTTAGTGAGCAGTACTTC.

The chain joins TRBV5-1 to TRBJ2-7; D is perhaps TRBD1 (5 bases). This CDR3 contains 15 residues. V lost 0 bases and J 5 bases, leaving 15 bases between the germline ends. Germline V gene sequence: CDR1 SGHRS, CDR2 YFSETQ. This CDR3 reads CASSLEGRAGNEQYF. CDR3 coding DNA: TGCGCCAGCAGCTTGGAGGGCAGGGCAGGCAACGAGCAGTACTTC.

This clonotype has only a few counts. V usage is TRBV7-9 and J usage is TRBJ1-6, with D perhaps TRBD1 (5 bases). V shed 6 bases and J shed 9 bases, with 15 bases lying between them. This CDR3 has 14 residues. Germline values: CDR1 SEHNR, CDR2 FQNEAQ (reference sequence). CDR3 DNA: TGTGCCAGCAGGCTTAGCCAGGGCGGTTCACCCCTCCACTTT. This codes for CASRLSQGGSPLHF.

The CDR3, as DNA: TGTGCCAGCAGCGCCGGATTCGCTAACACTGAAGCTTTCTTT. Translating gives CASSAGFANTEAFF. The gene calls are TRBV7-8 and TRBJ1-1; no reliable D call. The germline V gene encodes CDR1 SGHVS and CDR2 FQNEAQ. The CDR3 spans 14 residues. V dropped 5 bases and J dropped 2 bases, with 12 bases sitting between them.

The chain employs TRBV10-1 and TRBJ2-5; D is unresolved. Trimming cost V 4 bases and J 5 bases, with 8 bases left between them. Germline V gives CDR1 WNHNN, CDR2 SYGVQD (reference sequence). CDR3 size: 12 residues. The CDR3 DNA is TGCGCCAGCAGTGCGAGTTGGGAGACCCAGTACTTC. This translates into CASSASWETQYF.

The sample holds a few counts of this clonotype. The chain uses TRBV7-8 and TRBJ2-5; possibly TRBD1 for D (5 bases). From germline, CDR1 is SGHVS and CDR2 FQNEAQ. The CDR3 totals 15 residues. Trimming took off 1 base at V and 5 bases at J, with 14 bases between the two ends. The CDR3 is CASSLVRGTGETQYF. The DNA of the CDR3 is TGTGCCAGCAGCTTAGTTAGGGGTACCGGGGAGACCCAGTACTTC.

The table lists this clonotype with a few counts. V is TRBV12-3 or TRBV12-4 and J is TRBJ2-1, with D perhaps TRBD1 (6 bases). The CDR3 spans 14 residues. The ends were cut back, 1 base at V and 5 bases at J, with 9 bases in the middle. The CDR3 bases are TGTGCCAGCAGTTTAGACAGGGCCCACAATGAGCAGTTCTTC. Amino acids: CASSLDRAHNEQFF.

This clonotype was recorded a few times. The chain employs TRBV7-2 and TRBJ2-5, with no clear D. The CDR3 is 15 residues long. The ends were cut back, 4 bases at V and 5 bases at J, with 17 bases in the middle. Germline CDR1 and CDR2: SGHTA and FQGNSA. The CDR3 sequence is CASSSEIGYSETQYF. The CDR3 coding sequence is TGTGCCAGCAGCTCCGAAATCGGCTATTCGGAGACCCAGTACTTC.

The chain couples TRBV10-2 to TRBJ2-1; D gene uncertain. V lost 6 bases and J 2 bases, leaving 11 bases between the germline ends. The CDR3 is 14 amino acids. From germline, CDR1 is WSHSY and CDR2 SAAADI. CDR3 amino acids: CASRAEITYNEQFF. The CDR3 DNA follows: TGCGCCAGCAGGGCCGAGATCACCTACAATGAGCAGTTCTTC.

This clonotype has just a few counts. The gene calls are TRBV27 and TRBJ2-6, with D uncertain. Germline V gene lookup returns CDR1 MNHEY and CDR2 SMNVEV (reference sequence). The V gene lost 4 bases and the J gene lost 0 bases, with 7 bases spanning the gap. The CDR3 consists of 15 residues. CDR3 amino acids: CASSYVFSGANVLTF. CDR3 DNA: TGTGCCAGCAGTTATGTCTTCTCTGGGGCCAACGTCCTGACTTTC.

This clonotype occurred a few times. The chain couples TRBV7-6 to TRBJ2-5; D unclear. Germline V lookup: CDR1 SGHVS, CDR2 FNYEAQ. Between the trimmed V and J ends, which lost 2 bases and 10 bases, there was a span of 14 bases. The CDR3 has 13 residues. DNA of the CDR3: TGTGCCAGCAGCTTATTTTCAGAGGCGGACCAGTACTTC. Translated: CASSLFSEADQYF.

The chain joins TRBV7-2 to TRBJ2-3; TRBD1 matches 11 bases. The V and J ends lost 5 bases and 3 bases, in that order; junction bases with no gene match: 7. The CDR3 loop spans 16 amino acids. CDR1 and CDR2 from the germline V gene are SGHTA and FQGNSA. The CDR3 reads CASSQRGTGGTDTQYF. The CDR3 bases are TGTGCCAGCAGCCAGAGGGGGACAGGGGGTACAGATACGCAGTATTTT.

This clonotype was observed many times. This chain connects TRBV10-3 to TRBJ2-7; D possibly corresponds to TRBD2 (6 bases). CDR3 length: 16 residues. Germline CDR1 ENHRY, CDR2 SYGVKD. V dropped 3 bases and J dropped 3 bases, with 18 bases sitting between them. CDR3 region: CAISDHWGDGGYEQYF. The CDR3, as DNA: TGTGCCATCAGTGACCATTGGGGGGACGGAGGCTACGAGCAGTACTTC.

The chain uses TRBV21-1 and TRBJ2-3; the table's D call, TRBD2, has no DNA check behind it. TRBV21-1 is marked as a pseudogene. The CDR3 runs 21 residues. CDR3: CASSAPGTSGRPGGSTDTQYF. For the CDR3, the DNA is TGTGCCAGCAGCGCCCCCGGGACTAGCGGGAGACCTGGGGGCAGCACAGATACGCAGTATTTT.

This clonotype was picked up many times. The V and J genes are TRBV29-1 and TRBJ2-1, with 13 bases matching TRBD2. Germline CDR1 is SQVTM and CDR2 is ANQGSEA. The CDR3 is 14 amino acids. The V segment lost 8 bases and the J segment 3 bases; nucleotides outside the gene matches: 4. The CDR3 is CSSRTSGGYNEQFF. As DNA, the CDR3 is TGCAGCTCTCGGACTAGCGGGGGCTACAATGAGCAGTTCTTC.

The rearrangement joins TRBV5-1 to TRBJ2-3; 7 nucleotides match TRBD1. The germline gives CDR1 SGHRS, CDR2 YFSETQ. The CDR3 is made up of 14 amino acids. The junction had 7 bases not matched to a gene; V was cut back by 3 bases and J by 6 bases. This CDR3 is CASSWTGSIDTQYF. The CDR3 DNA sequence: TGCGCCAGCAGCTGGACAGGTTCTATCGATACGCAGTATTTT.